The entry below describes one T cell receptor beta chain. Cells were sorted from thawed PBMC rested overnight and stained with GMM-loaded CD1B tetramer, viability dye and anti-CD3. C32 glucose monomycolate from Rhodococcus equi was loaded onto the CD1B tetramers. This specimen belongs to a study of T cells in tuberculosis. About the research overall: T cells were selected with CD1B tetramers loaded with glucose monomycolate.

The protocol was immunoSEQ multiplex PCR, while the TCRdb copy is restricted to in-frame clones and leaves out a portion. The table has about 59,000 clones, approximately 81% seen once. V was clipped by 5 bases and J by 3 bases, with 12 bases between them. CDR1 is SGHTA, CDR2 FQGTGA, per germline. The CDR3 covers 14 residues. The source is an adult woman with latent tuberculosis. The chain joins TRBV7-3 to TRBJ2-3; the D is unclear. The material sequenced was CD1b-GMM tetramer-negative cells sorted from PBMCs. CDR3 residues: CASSVVGPTDTQYF. The DNA of the CDR3 is TGTGCCAGCAGCGTTGTGGGCCCGACAGATACGCAGTATTTT. Using reference TRBV7-3 and TRBJ2-3 for the parts outside the CDR3, the full variable domain is GAGVSQTPSNKVTEKGKYVELRCDPISGHTALYWYRQSLGQGPEFLIYFQGTGAADDSGLPNDRFFAVRPEGSVSTLKIQRTERGDSAVYLCASSVVGPTDTQYFGPGTRLTVL.